Listed below are T cell receptor beta chains from one sample, sequenced in a study of blood T cell repertoires in COVID-19. Measured with immunoSEQ multiplex PCR; TCRdb has only the in-frame clones, and not every one. The sample carries approximately 50,000 clones, over 75% recorded once. Sequenced: peripheral blood. The receptor set was obtained from a man between 50 and 59 years old with active COVID-19. CDR3s include the opening cysteine and the closing phenylalanine or tryptophan. The D gene is left open where the match is weak. Expanded clones are given a class, and other clones once, few, many or no size at all.

d_gene,abundance,len,v_gene,j_gene,CDR3nt,CDR3aa
TRBD1,.,13,TRBV4-3,TRBJ1-1,TGCGCCAGCAGCCAACCTGCCGGGACAGGGTTTTTCTTT,CASSQPAGTGFFF
.,.,14,TRBV19,TRBJ1-2,TGTGCCAGTAGTATGTGGGGGCCTAACTATGGCTACACCTTC,CASSMWGPNYGYTF
.,.,17,TRBV10-3,TRBJ2-1,TGTGCCATCAGTGACAGGACTAGAAGGGGGTTACACAATGAGCAGTTCTTC,CAISDRTRRGLHNEQFF
TRBD2,.,17,TRBV10-3,TRBJ2-3,TGTGCCATCAGTGAGGTGTCGGGACTAGCGGGCACAGATACGCAGTATTTT,CAISEVSGLAGTDTQYF
TRBD1,.,13,TRBV4-1,TRBJ1-3,TGCGCCAGCAGCCTGACAGGGACAAACACCATATATTTT,CASSLTGTNTIYF
TRBD1,few,16,TRBV19,TRBJ1-5,TGTGCCAGTAGTTCCTCAGGGGGCCATGGCAATCAGCCCCAGCATTTT,CASSSSGGHGNQPQHF
.,.,15,TRBV7-6,TRBJ2-7,TGTGCCAGCAGCTTAGAATCAGGGGTCGGCTACGAGCAGTACTTC,CASSLESGVGYEQYF
TRBD1,.,12,TRBV19,TRBJ2-7,TGTGCCAGTACAGGGACAGGGTACGAGCAGTACTTC,CASTGTGYEQYF
.,.,14,TRBV7-9,TRBJ1-6,TGTGCCAGCAGCTTGGACATTCGGAATTCACCCCTCCACTTT,CASSLDIRNSPLHF
TRBD1,.,14,TRBV5-4,TRBJ1-1,TGTGCCAGCAGCTTCTCCGACGGGACAGAAAAAGCTTTCTTT,CASSFSDGTEKAFF
TRBD1,.,16,TRBV4-1,TRBJ2-3,TGCGCCAGCAGCCTTACGGACAGGGTCGCCAAAGATACGCAGTATTTT,CASSLTDRVAKDTQYF
TRBD2,few,15,TRBV27,TRBJ2-3,TGTGCCAGCAGTTCCCTTAGCGGGGGGGCAGATACGCAGTATTTT,CASSSLSGGADTQYF
.,.,15,TRBV7-3,TRBJ2-2,TGTGCCAGCAGCTTATTAGGGGGGAACACCGGGGAGCTGTTTTTT,CASSLLGGNTGELFF
.,.,18,TRBV28,TRBJ1-5,TGTGCCAGCAGTTTGCCGGGGTACACCGCATTTAGCAATCAGCCCCAGCATTTT,CASSLPGYTAFSNQPQHF
TRBD1,.,14,TRBV5-4,TRBJ2-3,TGTGCCAGCAGGCAGGGGGCGGGCACAGATACGCAGTATTTT,CASRQGAGTDTQYF
.,.,15,TRBV11-3,TRBJ1-3,TGTGCCAGCAGCTTAGGATTTGGAGATGGAAACACCATATATTTT,CASSLGFGDGNTIYF
.,.,14,TRBV7-2,TRBJ1-1,TGTGCCAGCAGCTTAGATAAAGGGAGTTCTGAAGCTTTCTTT,CASSLDKGSSEAFF
TRBD2,.,11,TRBV4-1,TRBJ2-1,TGCGCCAGCAGCTTTAGCGGGAGAACGTTCTTC,CASSFSGRTFF
TRBD1,.,16,TRBV27,TRBJ2-7,TGTGCCAGCAGTTTATCGTGGGACAGGGGTATCTACGAGCAGTACTTC,CASSLSWDRGIYEQYF
.,few,15,TRBV3-1/TRBV3-2,TRBJ1-3,TGTGCCAGCAGCCACCTGGGGGCTTCTGGAAACACCATATATTTT,CASSHLGASGNTIYF
.,.,14,TRBV9,TRBJ1-1,TGTGCCAGCAGCGTAGGGGCAGATAACACTGAAGCTTTCTTT,CASSVGADNTEAFF
TRBD1,.,17,TRBV4-2,TRBJ2-2,TGTGCCAGCAGTCCACAGGGGCCATCTACGAACACCGGGGAGCTGTTTTTT,CASSPQGPSTNTGELFF
.,.,12,TRBV24-1,TRBJ1-5,TGTGCCACCAGTAGGGGGAGTCAGCCCCAGCATTTT,CATSRGSQPQHF
.,.,16,TRBV4-2,TRBJ1-2,TGTGCCAGCAGCCAAGATCTCCCGTCAGTTAACTATGGCTACACCTTC,CASSQDLPSVNYGYTF
.,.,13,TRBV18,TRBJ1-4,TGTGCCAGCGGGGGGATCGCAGCCGAAAAACTGTTTTTT,CASGGIAAEKLFF
TRBD1,.,18,TRBV6-1,TRBJ1-2,TGTGCCAGCAGTGACTTGGCGGGACAGGGTACCTACGTTTGGGGCTACACCTTC,CASSDLAGQGTYVWGYTF
.,once,16,TRBV24-1,TRBJ2-3,TGTGCCACCAGTGATTTAGGCGGACAGAGGACAGATACGCAGTATTTT,CATSDLGGQRTDTQYF
.,once,14,TRBV15,TRBJ1-2,TGTGCCACCAGCAGAAGGGGCCAGGCCTGGATTGCCGGCTTC,CATSRRGQAWIAGF
.,.,18,TRBV28,TRBJ1-2,TGTGCCAGCAGTTTAAGCCCGGCCCGGGGGTTAGCTAACTATGGCTACACCTTC,CASSLSPARGLANYGYTF
TRBD1,.,20,TRBV4-3,TRBJ1-4,TGCGCCAGCAGCCATAGAATCTCACAGGGGGCGAGGGCAACTAATGAAAAACTGTTTTTT,CASSHRISQGARATNEKLFF
.,.,13,TRBV28,TRBJ2-1,TGTGCCAGCAGTTCACTCAGGGCCAATGAGCAGTTCTTC,CASSSLRANEQFF
TRBD1,.,17,TRBV19,TRBJ2-3,TGTGCCAGTAGTATCGGAGGACAGGGGAAGGGGGCAGATACGCAGTATTTT,CASSIGGQGKGADTQYF
.,.,11,TRBV20-1,TRBJ2-1,TGCAGTGCCCCGCGAGTGGATGAGCAGTTCTTC,CSAPRVDEQFF
.,.,14,TRBV28,TRBJ1-5,TGTGCCAGCAGTTTTTATACGGGGAAAGAGCCCCAGCATTTT,CASSFYTGKEPQHF
.,.,15,TRBV9,TRBJ2-6,TGTGCCAGCAGCTCACAGGGTTCTGGGGCCAACGTCCTGACTTTC,CASSSQGSGANVLTF
.,.,13,TRBV3-1/TRBV3-2,TRBJ2-7,TGTGCCAGCAGCCAAGATCCTTTGCGCGAGCAGTACTTC,CASSQDPLREQYF
.,.,16,TRBV6-1,TRBJ2-5,TGTGCCAGCAGTGAATACGGTCAGGTCTTACAAGAGACCCAGTACTTC,CASSEYGQVLQETQYF
TRBD1,.,16,TRBV6-5,TRBJ1-2,TGTGCCAGCAGTTATTCCCGGACAGGGGGTAACTATGGCTACACCTTC,CASSYSRTGGNYGYTF
TRBD2,.,15,TRBV28,TRBJ2-1,TGTGCCACCTCGGGGGGGTCTCCTTCCTACAATGAGCAGTTCTTC,CATSGGSPSYNEQFF
.,.,12,TRBV30,TRBJ1-4,TGTGCCTGGACTACCAGGGGAGAAAAACTGTTTTTT,CAWTTRGEKLFF
.,.,13,TRBV28,TRBJ1-5,TGTGCCAGCTCGGGGGGGGGCAATCAGCCCCAGCATTTT,CASSGGGNQPQHF
TRBD1,once,13,TRBV2,TRBJ1-2,TGTGCCAGCAGCGGGGGACAGGGCCTTCACTACACCTTC,CASSGGQGLHYTF
.,.,11,TRBV12-3/TRBV12-4,TRBJ2-7,TGTGCCAGCAGTCGGGGGTACGAGCAGTACTTC,CASSRGYEQYF
TRBD1,.,14,TRBV6-5,TRBJ1-4,TGTGCCAGCCGGTACGGACAGGCGAATGAAAAACTGTTTTTT,CASRYGQANEKLFF
TRBD1,.,17,TRBV27,TRBJ1-5,TGTGCCAGCAGTTTTTACTCAACAGGGGCCCTCAATCAGCCCCAGCATTTT,CASSFYSTGALNQPQHF
.,.,15,TRBV9,TRBJ1-2,TGTGCCAGCAGCCCATCGGACAGCTTCTTTCGGGGCTACACCTTC,CASSPSDSFFRGYTF
TRBD2,.,17,TRBV19,TRBJ2-6,TGTGCCAGTAATATTAGCGGGAGGAACTCCGGGGCCAACGTCCTGACTTTC,CASNISGRNSGANVLTF
.,.,20,TRBV23-1,TRBJ2-1,TGCGCCAGCAGTCAATCAGGGAGAAAACCTATTGCGGGCTTTGGCAATGAGCAGTTCTTC,CASSQSGRKPIAGFGNEQFF
.,few,13,TRBV3-1/TRBV3-2,TRBJ1-6,TGTGCCAGCAGCTTACAACAGAATTCACCCCTCCACTTT,CASSLQQNSPLHF
.,.,14,TRBV4-1,TRBJ1-1,TGCGCCAGCAGCCACGACGGGATGAACACTGAAGCTTTCTTT,CASSHDGMNTEAFF
.,.,20,TRBV27,TRBJ2-1,TGTGCCAGCAGTTTATCCTCCGGAAGGATCGAGTTTCGGGGATACAATGAGCAGTTCTTC,CASSLSSGRIEFRGYNEQFF
.,.,17,TRBV29-1,TRBJ1-2,.,CSVDFRGQGTMYYGYTF
.,.,12,TRBV29-1,TRBJ2-5,TGCAGCGTTGTTCCGAGAGGGGAGACCCAGTACTTC,CSVVPRGETQYF
.,.,15,TRBV14,TRBJ2-3,TGTGCCAGCAGCCATCGACAGCCGGGTGCAGATACGCAGTATTTT,CASSHRQPGADTQYF
TRBD1,.,14,TRBV5-1,TRBJ1-1,TGCGCCAGCAGCTCCGGACAGGAGAACACTGAAGCTTTCTTT,CASSSGQENTEAFF
TRBD1,.,15,TRBV27,TRBJ1-2,TGTGCCAGCAGTTTAATACGGACAGGGAGTTATGGCTACACCTTC,CASSLIRTGSYGYTF
TRBD1,.,15,TRBV24-1,TRBJ2-4,TGTGCCACCAGTGAACCGGGACAGGGAGAAAACATTCAGTACTTC,CATSEPGQGENIQYF